A single sample is the source of the 18 T cell receptor beta chains below, sequenced in a study of blood T cell repertoires in COVID-19. Assay: immunoSEQ multiplex PCR; the TCRdb copy retains only in-frame clones and omits some. The sample holds about 110,000 clones, around four fifths seen once. Sequencing was performed on peripheral blood. These receptors all stem from a woman aged 55-70 years with acute or convalescent COVID-19.

The rearrangement uses TRBV12-3 or TRBV12-4 and TRBJ1-6, with D unresolved. The CDR3 loop spans 13 amino acids. V was cut by 5 bases and J by 3 bases, with 5 bases left in between. CDR3 in DNA: TGTGCCAGCAGTCCCGTCTATAATTCACCCCTCCACTTT. This sequence encodes CASSPVYNSPLHF.

The CDR3 coding sequence is TGCGCCAGCAGCTTGAGCGGTTTGGCCTACTACAATGAGCAGTTCTTC. This translates into CASSLSGLAYYNEQFF. The chain employs TRBV5-1 and TRBJ2-1; possibly TRBD2 for D (5 bases). V was trimmed by 1 base and J by 3 bases, leaving 14 bases between them. Germline-derived CDR1 and CDR2 are SGHRS and YFSETQ. The CDR3 is 16 amino acids.

The chain is built from TRBV11-2 and TRBJ2-1; 10 positions agree with TRBD2. The length of the CDR3 is 16 residues. The germline V gene has CDR1 SGHAT and CDR2 FQNNGV. The V segment lost 5 bases and the J segment 2 bases; nucleotides outside the gene matches: 6. This chain's CDR3 is CASSLGLAVTYNEQFF. DNA for the CDR3: TGTGCCAGCAGCCTAGGACTAGCGGTTACCTACAATGAGCAGTTCTTC.

V usage is TRBV11-1 and J usage is TRBJ2-3, with 7 bases identical to TRBD1. This CDR3 comprises 16 residues. The V segment lost 1 base and the J segment 2 bases; nucleotides outside the gene matches: 6. Germline CDR1 and CDR2: SGHAT and FQDESV (reference sequence). CDR3: CASSLGDRDSTDTQYF. The CDR3 DNA follows: TGTGCCAGCAGCTTAGGGGACAGAGACTCCACAGATACGCAGTATTTT.

This clone turned up a few times. The gene calls are TRBV5-1 and TRBJ2-4, with TRBD1 matching 10 bases. CDR3 length: 14 residues. V lost 4 bases, J lost 8 bases, and 6 bases stayed unmatched. Germline CDR1 and CDR2: SGHRS and YFSETQ. In DNA form, the CDR3 reads TGCGCCAGCAGCCCGGACAGGGGGTCTCACATTCAGTACTTC. Translated: CASSPDRGSHIQYF.

This clone was recorded only once. The rearrangement joins TRBV5-1 to TRBJ2-3, with D maybe TRBD1 (5 bases). Germline CDR1 reads SGHRS; CDR2 reads YFSETQ. This CDR3 has 13 amino acids. Trimming cost V 0 bases and J 4 bases, with 6 bases left between them. CDR3 loop: CASSLEGADTQYF. CDR3 bases: TGCGCCAGCAGCTTGGAAGGGGCAGATACGCAGTATTTT.

The V gene is TRBV7-9, the J gene TRBJ2-1, with D possibly TRBD1 on 6 matching bases. CDR1 SEHNR and CDR2 FQNEAQ come from the germline V gene (reference sequence). Trimming removed 4 bases at V and 4 bases at J, with 14 bases between. The CDR3 contains 15 residues. CDR3 nucleotides: TGTGCCAGCAGCTCTGGACAGCTTAGTTACAATGAGCAGTTCTTC. Translated: CASSSGQLSYNEQFF. Looking up the rest from reference TRBV7-9 and TRBJ2-1 gives the full variable domain: DTGVSQNPRHKITKRGQNVTFRCDPISEHNRLYWYRQTLGQGPEFLTYFQNEAQLEKSRLLSDRFSAERPKGSFSTLEIQRTEQGDSAMYLCASSSGQLSYNEQFFGPGTRLTVL.

This clone has just one count. The chain couples TRBV28 to TRBJ1-1, with D tentatively TRBD1 (5 bases). The CDR3 runs 18 residues. Germline CDR1 is MDHEN and CDR2 is SYDVKM. V lost 5 bases and J 11 bases, leaving 33 bases between the germline ends. In DNA form, the CDR3 reads TGTGCCAGCAGTCCCCTTCTAGCACACAAGGGGAGGCTTTTTGCGGCTTTCTTT. Translating it yields CASSPLLAHKGRLFAAFF.

Of note for this clone: The sample holds other DNA sequences that translate to the same CDR3. The V gene is TRBV5-1, the J gene TRBJ1-5; TRBD1 matches at 8 bases. V lost 2 bases to trimming and J lost 3 bases; unmatched junction nucleotides: 4. This CDR3 contains 15 residues. Germline lookup yields CDR1 SGHRS and CDR2 YFSETQ. The CDR3 loop reads CASSLGTGANQPQHF. The CDR3 DNA sequence: TGCGCCAGCAGCTTAGGGACAGGCGCCAATCAGCCCCAGCATTTT.

The rearrangement joins TRBV2 to TRBJ2-3; TRBD1 might be the D (5 bases). V lost 3 bases and J lost 3, with 13 bases in between. The germline CDR1 and CDR2 sequences are SNHLY and FYNNEI. There are 15 residues in the CDR3. The CDR3 DNA reads TGTGCCAGCAGTGATAGGACATTTATTACAGATACGCAGTATTTT. It yields the protein CASSDRTFITDTQYF.

This rearrangement joins TRBV30 to TRBJ1-3, with D hard to call. CDR3 length equals 12 residues. V lost 5 bases, J lost 0 bases, and 5 bases lay in between. Germline CDR1 GTSNPN, CDR2 SVGIG (reference sequence). In DNA, the CDR3 is TGTGCCTGGCCCTACTCTGGAAACACCATATATTTT. Its protein is CAWPYSGNTIYF.

The table lists this clone with a few counts. The chain recombines TRBV19 with TRBJ1-3, with 9 nucleotides matching TRBD1. Trimming cost V 7 bases and J 5 bases; bases outside gene matches: 9. The germline CDR1 and CDR2 sequences are LNHDA and SQIVND (reference sequence). The length of the CDR3 is 15 residues. CDR3 bases: TGTGCCAGTACCCGGGGACAGGGAGGAAGAAACACCATATATTTT. Translating gives CASTRGQGGRNTIYF. Variable domain in full (rest from reference TRBV19 and TRBJ1-3): DGGITQSPKYLFRKEGQNVTLSCEQNLNHDAMYWYRQDPGQGLRLIYYSQIVNDFQKGDIAEGYSVSREKKESFPLTVTSAQKNPTAFYLCASTRGQGGRNTIYFGEGSWLTVV.

This clone is a singleton in its sample. The chain uses TRBV19 and TRBJ2-3; tentatively, D is TRBD2 (6 bases). In germline, CDR1 is LNHDA, CDR2 SQIVND (reference sequence). This CDR3 region has 15 residues. Trimming stripped 6 bases from V and 4 bases from J, with 17 bases between. The chain's CDR3 is CASSRNAGRADTQYF. In nucleotides, the CDR3 is TGTGCCAGTAGCCGGAATGCGGGGCGGGCAGATACGCAGTATTTT.

This sequence joins TRBV14 and TRBJ2-7; TRBD1 aligns across 7 bases. Per germline, CDR1 SGHDN and CDR2 FVKESK. The CDR3 runs to 14 residues. V lost 4 bases, J lost 6 bases, and 9 bases stayed unmatched. The CDR3 region is CASSLIQGRGEQYF. CDR3 sequence (DNA): TGTGCCAGCAGCCTCATACAGGGGCGAGGCGAGCAGTACTTC.

The chain links TRBV5-1 to TRBJ1-5; D gene ambiguous. V was trimmed by 0 bases and J by 3 bases, leaving 7 bases between them. The CDR3 covers 14 residues. Germline CDR1 reads SGHRS; CDR2 reads YFSETQ. CDR3 in DNA: TGCGCCAGCAGCTTGGGAGGAAACAATCAGCCCCAGCATTTT. Its protein is CASSLGGNNQPQHF.

The genes are TRBV9 and TRBJ2-3, with no clear D. This CDR3 has 15 residues. Trimming removed 1 base at V and 0 bases at J, with 9 bases between. CDR1 and CDR2 from the germline V gene are SGDLS and YYNGEE. CDR3 bases: TGTGCCAGCAGCGTAACCGGAGCTAGCACAGATACGCAGTATTTT. As protein: CASSVTGASTDTQYF.

This clone came up a few times. The chain joins TRBV5-5 to TRBJ1-1; 7 nucleotides line up with TRBD1. The CDR3 sequence is 14 residues long. CDR1 and CDR2 from the germline V gene are SGHKS and YYEKEE (reference sequence). Losses at the gene ends were 4 bases for V and 0 bases for J; bases not matched to a gene: 3. The CDR3 coding sequence is TGTGCCAGCAGCGGGACAGCCATGAACACTGAAGCTTTCTTT. The encoded protein is CASSGTAMNTEAFF.

V and J are TRBV10-3 and TRBJ2-2; D is ambiguous. Between the trimmed V and J ends, which lost 7 bases and 6 bases, there was a span of 15 bases. CDR3 size: 14 residues. The germline CDR1 and CDR2 sequences are ENHRY and SYGVKD. The CDR3 coding sequence is TGTGCCATCACCCGTTCGGGTGAGGCCGGGGAGCTGTTTTTT. It specifies CAITRSGEAGELFF.